These T cell receptor beta chains were read from a single sample in a study of T cell responses to AZD1222 COVID-19 vaccine. This table comes from immunoSEQ multiplex PCR, and its TCRdb copy is limited to in-frame clones, with some not included. The data contain 150,000 to 200,000 clones, 90% of them seen just once; the ten biggest clones take up less than 3%. The sample here was peripheral blood, taken on day 0 of AZD1222 vaccination. Receptors were obtained from an adult in good health. The CDR3 runs from the conserved cysteine through the conserved F or W. The D gene is left open where the match is weak.

v_call	j_call	d_call	cdr3_length	cdr3_nt	cdr3_aa
TRBV9	TRBJ1-2	.	15	TGTGCCAGCAGCAAAGCGGGGGCAGGGGAAAGTGGCTACACCTTC	CASSKAGAGESGYTF
TRBV10-3	TRBJ2-1	TRBD1	15	TGTGCCATCAGCCCACAGGGGGATTCCTACAATGAGCAGTTCTTC	CAISPQGDSYNEQFF
TRBV5-1	TRBJ1-1	TRBD1	14	TGCGCCAGTCAACTACAGGGGGCGAACACTGAAGCTTTCTTT	CASQLQGANTEAFF
TRBV14	TRBJ1-2	.	14	TGTGCCAGCAGCCAAGGGGGCTGGAACTATGGCTACACCTTC	CASSQGGWNYGYTF
TRBV7-9	TRBJ2-7	TRBD1	15	TGTGCCAGCAGCTTAGTGGGACAGGGGGAATACGAGCAGTACTTC	CASSLVGQGEYEQYF
TRBV21-1	TRBJ2-6	.	17	TGTGCCAGCAGCTCCTTGCCGGGGGCCTCTGGGGCCAACGTCCTGACTTTC	CASSSLPGASGANVLTF
TRBV30	TRBJ2-5	.	12	TGTGCCTGGAGGACGGGCAGGGAGACCCAGTACTTC	CAWRTGRETQYF
TRBV19	TRBJ1-1	.	15	TGTGCCAGTAGTAACAGGGAGAGGCCGAACACTGAAGCTTTCTTT	CASSNRERPNTEAFF
TRBV6-5	TRBJ1-1	.	15	TGTGCCAGCAGTTACGAAGGTGCCATGAACACTGAAGCTTTCTTT	CASSYEGAMNTEAFF
TRBV7-3	TRBJ2-3	TRBD1	14	TGTGCCAGCAGCCCGGGACAGGTCACAGATACGCAGTATTTT	CASSPGQVTDTQYF